This TCR beta chain was profiled in a study of OX40 agonist ivuxolimab in advanced cancers. Looking at the study overall: The dose of intravenous ivuxolimab that patients received every 2 weeks ranged from 0.01 to 10 mg/kg. Partial responses were achieved by three patients: one hepatocellular carcinoma, two cutaneous melanoma.

This CDR3 is 15 amino acids long. Germline values: CDR1 SGHAT, CDR2 FQDESV (reference sequence). Trimming at V came to 2 bases and at J to 6 bases, leaving 6 bases not matched to a gene. The assay was immunoSEQ multiplex PCR, and TCRdb's table has in-frame clones only and misses some. The table includes tens of thousands of clones, roughly 85% detected once. The chain employs TRBV11-1 and TRBJ2-7; TRBD2 aligns across 11 bases. Sample: CD4+ or CD8+ T cells sorted from blood, taken in a trial of the OX40 agonist ivuxolimab. The sequence was obtained from an adult with an advanced solid tumor such as melanoma, head and neck, liver or kidney cancer. The CDR3 coding sequence is TGTGCCAGCAGCTTACAACCGGGACTAGCGGTCGAGCAGTACTTC. This gives the protein CASSLQPGLAVEQYF.